The rows below give T cell receptor beta chains drawn from one sample of a study of T-cell reconstitution after alpha-beta-depleted transplantation in children. From the PCR reads, TCRdb called clonotypes with MiXCR, one entry per CDR3 protein. In the table there are a few hundred thousand distinct CDR3 sequences, around 7% of which are singletons. This specimen was PBMCs, taken before TCRalphabeta/CD19-depleted stem cell transplant. The origin of the receptors is a boy younger than 10 with acute lymphoblastic leukemia, due to receive a stem cell transplant. CDR3s include the opening cysteine and the closing phenylalanine or tryptophan. A D gene is named only where the DNA matches it firmly. Where a row states a size, it is once, few, many or the class of an expanded clone; other rows omit it.

TRBD1,few,13,TRBJ1-1,TRBV5-1,CASSGGTGGEAFF,TGCGCCAGCAGCGGAGGGACAGGGGGCGAAGCTTTCTTT
-,many,14,TRBJ2-3,TRBV28,CASSSSLSTDTQYF,TGTGCCAGCAGTTCTAGCTTAAGCACAGATACGCAGTATTTT
-,few,14,TRBJ1-1,TRBV7-2,CASSFTRENTEAFF,TGTGCCAGCAGCTTTACCAGGGAGAACACTGAAGCTTTCTTT
-,many,11,TRBJ2-3,TRBV20-1,CSARKSDTQYF,TGCAGTGCTAGGAAATCAGATACGCAGTATTTT
TRBD1,-,15,TRBJ2-3,TRBV11-2,CASSSSRGHGDTQYF,TGTGCCAGCAGCTCCTCCAGGGGGCATGGAGATACGCAGTATTTT
TRBD2,many,15,TRBJ2-2,TRBV28,CASIGPGGDTGELFF,TGTGCCAGCATTGGGCCGGGAGGTGATACCGGGGAGCTGTTTTTT
-,many,13,TRBJ2-7,TRBV28,CASSLSDTYEQYF,TGTGCCAGCAGTTTGTCCGACACTTACGAGCAGTACTTC
-,many,12,TRBJ1-1,TRBV3-1,CASSQGETEAFF,TGTGCCAGCAGCCAGGGGGAAACTGAAGCTTTCTTT
TRBD2,few,14,TRBJ2-1,TRBV7-8,CASSSSGSFNEQFF,TGTGCCAGCAGCTCAAGCGGGAGTTTCAATGAGCAGTTCTTC
-,few,14,TRBJ2-7,TRBV28,CASSLYVGGYEQYF,TGTGCCAGCAGTTTATACGTTGGGGGATACGAGCAGTACTTC
-,-,15,TRBJ2-1,TRBV5-1,CASSLDQVRVNEQFF,TGCGCCAGCAGCTTGGACCAGGTGAGGGTTAATGAGCAGTTCTTC
-,-,15,TRBJ2-5,TRBV6-2/TRBV6-3,CASSYSTDRQETQYF,TGTGCCAGCAGTTACTCTACGGACAGACAAGAGACCCAGTACTTC
-,many,15,TRBJ2-3,TRBV7-9,CASSPLRGSTDTQYF,TGTGCCAGCAGCCCATTACGGGGAAGCACAGATACGCAGTATTTT
TRBD1,many,18,TRBJ1-3,TRBV7-2,CASSLAPWEGATGNTIYF,TGTGCCAGCAGCTTAGCGCCGTGGGAGGGGGCGACTGGAAACACCATATATTTT
-,few,16,TRBJ2-2,TRBV3-1,CASSFDPEGLSGELFF,TGTGCCAGCAGCTTCGACCCCGAGGGGTTATCCGGGGAGCTGTTTTTT
-,-,13,TRBJ2-1,TRBV30,CAWSAFGSNEQFF,TGTGCCTGGAGTGCGTTCGGGTCCAATGAGCAGTTCTTC
TRBD2,-,17,TRBJ2-1,TRBV6-1,CASRRDGSGASYNEQFF,TGTGCCAGCAGACGAGACGGCAGCGGGGCTTCCTACAATGAGCAGTTCTTC
TRBD2,many,13,TRBJ2-3,TRBV28,CASSFSGRDTQYF,TGTGCCAGCAGTTTTAGCGGGAGAGATACGCAGTATTTT
-,-,11,TRBJ2-7,TRBV30,CAWTGEYEQYF,TGTGCCTGGACAGGGGAATACGAGCAGTACTTC
-,many,16,TRBJ2-1,TRBV11-2,CASSLDLGGWINEQFF,TGTGCCAGCAGCTTAGATCTAGGAGGGTGGATCAATGAGCAGTTCTTC
TRBD2,-,20,TRBJ2-5,TRBV4-2,CASSQDLGTSGAVGIRTQYF,TGTGCCAGCAGCCAAGATCTCGGGACTAGCGGGGCCGTAGGTATTCGGACCCAGTACTTC
TRBD2,many,15,TRBJ2-7,TRBV28,CASSPSSGRPGEQYF,TGTGCCAGCAGTCCTTCTAGCGGGAGGCCGGGCGAGCAGTACTTC
-,many,13,TRBJ1-6,TRBV7-2,CASSLGFPASLHF,TGTGCCAGCAGCTTAGGTTTTCCGGCTTCCCTCCACTTT
-,few,13,TRBJ2-3,TRBV14,CASSQVLTDTQYF,TGTGCCAGCAGCCAAGTACTCACAGATACGCAGTATTTT
-,many,15,TRBJ2-5,TRBV7-9,CASSVNRGATETQYF,TGTGCCAGCAGCGTTAACCGGGGCGCAACCGAGACCCAGTACTTC
-,few,12,TRBJ2-7,TRBV20-1,CSATTVSYEQYF,TGCAGTGCTACGACGGTCTCCTACGAGCAGTACTTC
-,few,15,TRBJ2-1,TRBV14,CASSQEAISYNEQFF,TGTGCCAGCAGCCAAGAAGCAATCTCCTACAATGAGCAGTTCTTC
-,few,15,TRBJ2-1,TRBV15,CATSRELAGDNEQFF,TGTGCCACCAGCAGAGAGCTAGCCGGCGACAATGAGCAGTTCTTC
-,-,14,TRBJ2-5,TRBV6-2/TRBV6-3,CASTPGPTGETQYF,TGTGCCAGCACTCCGGGTCCTACGGGAGAGACCCAGTACTTC
-,many,15,TRBJ2-7,TRBV7-2,CASSLGRDGSYEQYF,TGTGCCAGCAGCTTAGGCAGGGATGGGTCCTACGAGCAGTACTTC
-,many,13,TRBJ2-1,TRBV5-4,CASSAQLGDEQFF,TGTGCCAGCAGCGCACAACTCGGCGATGAGCAGTTCTTC
-,-,13,TRBJ2-5,TRBV18,CASSGSNQETQYF,TGTGCCAGCTCAGGAAGTAATCAAGAGACCCAGTACTTC
TRBD1,many,18,TRBJ2-7,TRBV5-6,CASSHRILRDRVSYEQYF,TGTGCCAGCAGCCACAGAATCCTCCGGGACAGGGTCTCCTACGAGCAGTACTTC
-,many,14,TRBJ1-6,TRBV5-1,CASRPGHDNSPLHF,TGCGCCAGCAGACCAGGACATGATAATTCACCCCTCCACTTT
-,-,13,TRBJ2-1,TRBV5-1,CASNNYGGNEQFF,TGCGCCAGCAATAATTATGGCGGCAATGAGCAGTTCTTC
-,many,14,TRBJ2-7,TRBV28,CASSRSGSSYEQYF,TGTGCCAGCAGTCGCTCAGGGAGCTCCTACGAGCAGTACTTC
-,few,13,TRBJ2-1,TRBV6-2/TRBV6-3,CASSYQLYNEQFF,TGTGCCAGCAGTTATCAGCTCTACAATGAGCAGTTCTTC
-,many,14,TRBJ2-7,TRBV20-1,CSAKKGGGSGEQYF,TGCAGTGCCAAAAAGGGGGGGGGCTCAGGCGAGCAGTACTTC
-,few,14,TRBJ2-7,TRBV20-1,CSAGSGGTAYEQYF,TGCAGTGCTGGTTCCGGTGGAACCGCCTACGAGCAGTACTTC
TRBD2,many,15,TRBJ2-1,TRBV7-8,CASSLALAGGNEQFF,TGTGCCAGCAGCTTAGCCCTAGCGGGAGGCAATGAGCAGTTCTTC
-,many,11,TRBJ2-2,TRBV2,CASSKTGELFF,TGTGCCAGCAGTAAGACCGGGGAGCTGTTTTTT
-,many,13,TRBJ2-7,TRBV28,CASSPVNPYEQYF,TGTGCCAGCAGTCCTGTGAACCCATACGAGCAGTACTTC
-,many,15,TRBJ2-1,TRBV6-2/TRBV6-3,CASRDDSVSYNEQFF,TGTGCCAGCAGAGACGACTCCGTCTCCTACAATGAGCAGTTCTTC
-,many,14,TRBJ2-7,TRBV3-2,CASSRGRSSYEQYF,TGTGCCAGCAGCCGGGGACGAAGCTCCTACGAGCAGTACTTC
-,many,15,TRBJ2-3,TRBV27,CASSLYPPPTDTQYF,TGTGCCAGCAGTTTATATCCCCCACCCACAGATACGCAGTATTTT
-,-,17,TRBJ2-6,TRBV6-2/TRBV6-3,CASSYAGSSSGANVLTF,TGTGCCAGCAGTTACGCGGGATCTAGCTCTGGGGCCAACGTCCTGACTTTC
-,many,17,TRBJ1-5,TRBV24-1,CAAGDRNSPGRNLFQHF,TGTGCCGCGGGAGACAGGAACTCCCCCGGTCGGAACTTGTTCCAGCATTTT
-,few,12,TRBJ2-3,TRBV7-2,CASTEPKDTQYF,TGTGCCAGCACCGAACCGAAGGATACGCAGTATTTT
TRBD2,many,16,TRBJ2-7,TRBV12-3/TRBV12-4,CASSHRGGLTPYEQYF,TGTGCCAGCAGTCACCGCGGGGGGCTCACACCCTACGAGCAGTACTTC
-,few,16,TRBJ2-3,TRBV27,CASSLDPLGPTDTQYF,TGTGCCAGCAGTTTAGACCCACTGGGGCCCACAGATACGCAGTATTTT
-,many,13,TRBJ2-7,TRBV7-6,CASSADGFYEQYF,TGTGCCAGCAGCGCCGACGGTTTCTACGAGCAGTACTTC
-,-,14,TRBJ2-5,TRBV18,CASSPRRAEETQYF,TGTGCCAGCTCTCCCCGCAGGGCGGAAGAGACCCAGTACTTC
-,many,15,TRBJ2-7,TRBV28,CASSSNWGVYYEQYF,TGTGCCAGCAGCTCGAATTGGGGGGTGTATTACGAGCAGTACTTC
-,many,14,TRBJ2-2,TRBV6-5,CASSYFQNTGELFF,TGTGCCAGCAGTTATTTCCAGAACACCGGGGAGCTGTTTTTT